The rows below give T cell receptor beta chains drawn from one sample of a study of cytomegalovirus exposure and HLA in healthy donors. Produced via immunoSEQ multiplex PCR; TCRdb's table is partial and in-frame only. The data contain under 70,000 clones, approximately 80% of them singletons. The sample was PBMCs. The receptors stem from a female donor in good health and CMV-seronegative. Each CDR3 is given with its conserved first and last residue. The D gene is left open where the match is weak. Not every row has a clone size; where given, it reads once, few, many or a size class.

clone_size: once
j_call: TRBJ1-2
v_call: TRBV6-1
d_call: NA
cdr3_aa: CASSEGRRGYGYTF
cdr3_nt: TGTGCCAGCAGTGAAGGAAGAAGGGGGTATGGCTACACCTTC

clone_size: NA
j_call: TRBJ2-3
v_call: TRBV6-1
d_call: TRBD2
cdr3_aa: CALTRGGTDTQYF
cdr3_nt: TGTGCCCTTACCCGCGGGGGTACAGATACGCAGTATTTT

clone_size: NA
j_call: TRBJ1-1
v_call: TRBV6-5
d_call: NA
cdr3_aa: CASRNAGGGGTEAFF
cdr3_nt: TGTGCCAGCAGGAACGCCGGGGGGGGAGGCACTGAAGCTTTCTTT

clone_size: NA
j_call: TRBJ2-3
v_call: TRBV6-6
d_call: NA
cdr3_aa: CASSYDRPSTDTQYF
cdr3_nt: TGTGCCAGCAGTTACGACAGACCTAGCACAGATACGCAGTATTTT

clone_size: NA
j_call: TRBJ2-3
v_call: TRBV11-2
d_call: TRBD2
cdr3_aa: CASSHTSGVPDTQYF
cdr3_nt: TGTGCCAGCAGCCACACTAGCGGGGTTCCAGATACGCAGTATTTT

clone_size: NA
j_call: TRBJ2-7
v_call: TRBV7-2
d_call: TRBD2
cdr3_aa: CASSLELAGGYEQYF
cdr3_nt: TGTGCCAGCAGCTTAGAACTAGCGGGAGGGTACGAGCAGTACTTC

clone_size: NA
j_call: TRBJ1-1
v_call: TRBV28
d_call: TRBD1
cdr3_aa: CASSGQGARTEAFF
cdr3_nt: TGTGCCAGCAGTGGACAGGGGGCGCGTACTGAAGCTTTCTTT

clone_size: NA
j_call: TRBJ2-5
v_call: TRBV10-3
d_call: NA
cdr3_aa: CAISRTDSASETQYF
cdr3_nt: TGTGCCATCAGTAGGACAGATAGTGCTTCAGAGACCCAGTACTTC

clone_size: NA
j_call: TRBJ2-3
v_call: TRBV2
d_call: NA
cdr3_aa: CASSEALVSTQYF
cdr3_nt: TGTGCCAGCAGTGAAGCGCTTGTGAGCACGCAGTATTTT

clone_size: NA
j_call: TRBJ2-7
v_call: TRBV6-6
d_call: NA
cdr3_aa: CASSYGGPYEQYF
cdr3_nt: TGTGCCAGCAGTTACGGCGGTCCCTACGAGCAGTACTTC

clone_size: NA
j_call: TRBJ2-5
v_call: TRBV5-1
d_call: NA
cdr3_aa: CASSLAAGYQETQYF
cdr3_nt: TGCGCCAGCAGCTTGGCCGCAGGGTACCAAGAGACCCAGTACTTC

clone_size: NA
j_call: TRBJ2-1
v_call: TRBV28
d_call: NA
cdr3_aa: CASSLTPSNEQFF
cdr3_nt: TGTGCCAGCAGTTTAACCCCTAGCAATGAGCAGTTCTTC

clone_size: NA
j_call: TRBJ1-1
v_call: TRBV5-4
d_call: TRBD1
cdr3_aa: CASSPTGLGEAFF
cdr3_nt: TGTGCCAGCAGCCCGACAGGGTTAGGTGAAGCTTTCTTT

clone_size: NA
j_call: TRBJ2-3
v_call: TRBV19
d_call: TRBD2
cdr3_aa: CASTMKIAGGGTDTQYF
cdr3_nt: TGTGCCAGTACCATGAAGATAGCGGGGGGGGGCACAGATACGCAGTATTTT

clone_size: few
j_call: TRBJ1-4
v_call: TRBV2
d_call: NA
cdr3_aa: CASSEPGRANEKLFF
cdr3_nt: TGTGCCAGCAGTGAACCGGGGAGGGCTAATGAAAAACTGTTTTTT